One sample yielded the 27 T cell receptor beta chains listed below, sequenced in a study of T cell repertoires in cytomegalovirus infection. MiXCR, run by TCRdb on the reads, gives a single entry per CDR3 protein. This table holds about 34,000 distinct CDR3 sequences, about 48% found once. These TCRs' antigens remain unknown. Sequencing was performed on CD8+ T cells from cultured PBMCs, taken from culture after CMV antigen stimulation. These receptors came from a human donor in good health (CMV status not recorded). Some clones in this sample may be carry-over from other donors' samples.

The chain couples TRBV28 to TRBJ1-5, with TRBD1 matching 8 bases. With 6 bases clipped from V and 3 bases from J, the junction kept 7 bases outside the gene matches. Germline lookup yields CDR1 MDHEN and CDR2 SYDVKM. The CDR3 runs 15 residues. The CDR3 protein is CASRPLDRVNQPQHF. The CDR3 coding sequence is TGTGCCAGCAGGCCCTTGGACAGGGTCAATCAGCCCCAGCATTTT.

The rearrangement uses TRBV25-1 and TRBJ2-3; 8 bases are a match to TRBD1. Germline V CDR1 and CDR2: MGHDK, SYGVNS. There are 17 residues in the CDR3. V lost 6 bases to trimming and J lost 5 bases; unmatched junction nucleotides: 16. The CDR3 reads CASRPWGQEGVEDTQYF. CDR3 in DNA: TGTGCCAGCAGACCCTGGGGACAGGAGGGGGTGGAAGATACGCAGTATTTT.

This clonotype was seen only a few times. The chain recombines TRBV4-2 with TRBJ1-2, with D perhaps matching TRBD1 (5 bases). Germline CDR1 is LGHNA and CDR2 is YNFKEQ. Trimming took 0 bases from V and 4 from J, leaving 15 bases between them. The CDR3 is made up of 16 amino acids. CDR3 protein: CASSQDVDRTGYGYTF. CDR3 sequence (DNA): TGTGCCAGCAGCCAAGATGTCGACAGAACGGGCTATGGCTACACCTTC.

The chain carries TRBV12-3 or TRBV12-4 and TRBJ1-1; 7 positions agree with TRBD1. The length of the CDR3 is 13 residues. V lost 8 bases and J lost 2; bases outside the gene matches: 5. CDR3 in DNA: TGTGCCAGCTCACGACAGGGAAACACTGAAGCTTTCTTT. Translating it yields CASSRQGNTEAFF.

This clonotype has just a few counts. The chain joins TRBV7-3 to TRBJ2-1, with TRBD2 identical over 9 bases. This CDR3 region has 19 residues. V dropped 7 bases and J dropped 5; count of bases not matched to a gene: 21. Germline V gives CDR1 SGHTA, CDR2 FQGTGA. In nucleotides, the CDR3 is TGTGCCAGCACCTCCTACCCTCTTTACCAGCGGGGGGACGACAATGAGCAGTTCTTC. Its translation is CASTSYPLYQRGDDNEQFF.

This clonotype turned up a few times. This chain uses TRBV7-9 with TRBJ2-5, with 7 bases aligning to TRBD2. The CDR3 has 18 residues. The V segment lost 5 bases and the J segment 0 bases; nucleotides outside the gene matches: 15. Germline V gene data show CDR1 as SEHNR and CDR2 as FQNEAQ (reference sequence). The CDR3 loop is CASSASLGASGNQETQYF. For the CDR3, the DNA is TGTGCCAGCAGCGCTTCCCTTGGGGCTAGCGGAAACCAAGAGACCCAGTACTTC.

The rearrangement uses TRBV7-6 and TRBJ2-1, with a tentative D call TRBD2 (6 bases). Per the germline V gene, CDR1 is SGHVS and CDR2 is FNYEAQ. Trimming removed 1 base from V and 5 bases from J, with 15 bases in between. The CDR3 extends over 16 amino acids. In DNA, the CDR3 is TGTGCCAGCAGCTTAGTTTCCGGGAGAATAGACAATGAGCAGTTCTTC. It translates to CASSLVSGRIDNEQFF.

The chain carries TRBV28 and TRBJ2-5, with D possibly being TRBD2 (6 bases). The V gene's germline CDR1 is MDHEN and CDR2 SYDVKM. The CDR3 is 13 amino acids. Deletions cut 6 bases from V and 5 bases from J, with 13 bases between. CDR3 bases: TGTGCCAGCAGGGAGGGCGGTCAGGAGACCCAGTACTTC. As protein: CASREGGQETQYF.

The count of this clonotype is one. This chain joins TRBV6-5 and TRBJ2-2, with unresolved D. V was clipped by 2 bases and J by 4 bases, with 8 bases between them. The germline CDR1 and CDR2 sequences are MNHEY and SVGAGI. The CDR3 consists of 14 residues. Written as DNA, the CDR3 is TGTGCCAGCAGTTACACCGGGTCCACCGGGGAGCTGTTTTTT. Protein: CASSYTGSTGELFF.

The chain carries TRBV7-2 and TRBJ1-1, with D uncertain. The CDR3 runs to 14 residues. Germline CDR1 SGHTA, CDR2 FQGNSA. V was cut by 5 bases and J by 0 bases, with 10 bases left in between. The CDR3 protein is CASSDRRMNTEAFF. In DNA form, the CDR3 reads TGTGCCAGCAGCGACCGACGGATGAACACTGAAGCTTTCTTT.

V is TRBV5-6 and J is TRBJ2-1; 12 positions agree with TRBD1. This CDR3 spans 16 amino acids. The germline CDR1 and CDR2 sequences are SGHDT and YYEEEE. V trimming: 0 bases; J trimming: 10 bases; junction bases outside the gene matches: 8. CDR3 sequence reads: CASSLVGTGGAGEQFF. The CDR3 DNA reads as TGTGCCAGCAGCTTGGTTGGGACAGGGGGCGCGGGGGAGCAGTTCTTC.

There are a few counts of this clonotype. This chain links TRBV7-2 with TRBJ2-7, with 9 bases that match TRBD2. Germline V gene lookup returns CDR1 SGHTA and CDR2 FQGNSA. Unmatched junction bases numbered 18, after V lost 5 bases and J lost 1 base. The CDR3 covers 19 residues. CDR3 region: CASSLYPGLALSASYEQYF. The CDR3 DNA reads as TGTGCCAGCAGCCTCTACCCGGGACTAGCCCTTAGCGCTTCCTACGAGCAGTACTTC.

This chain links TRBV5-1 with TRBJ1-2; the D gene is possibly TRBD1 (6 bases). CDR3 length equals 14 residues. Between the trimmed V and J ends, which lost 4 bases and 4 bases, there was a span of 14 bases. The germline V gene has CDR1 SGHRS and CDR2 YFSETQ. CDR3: CASSPTGGGYGYTF. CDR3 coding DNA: TGCGCCAGCAGCCCAACCGGAGGGGGCTATGGCTACACCTTC.

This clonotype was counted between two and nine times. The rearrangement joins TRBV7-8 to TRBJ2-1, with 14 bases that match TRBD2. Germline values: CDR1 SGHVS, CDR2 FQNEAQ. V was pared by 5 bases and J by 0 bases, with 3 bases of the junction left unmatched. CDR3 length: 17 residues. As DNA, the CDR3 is TGTGCCAGCAGCGAGGGGACTAGCGGGAGCTCCTACAATGAGCAGTTCTTC. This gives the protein CASSEGTSGSSYNEQFF.

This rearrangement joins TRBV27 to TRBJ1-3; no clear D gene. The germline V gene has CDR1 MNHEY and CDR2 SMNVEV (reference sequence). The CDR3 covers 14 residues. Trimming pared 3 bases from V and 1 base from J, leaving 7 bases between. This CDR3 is CASSLRLSGNTIYF. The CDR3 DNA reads TGTGCCAGCAGTTTGAGGCTATCTGGAAACACCATATATTTT.

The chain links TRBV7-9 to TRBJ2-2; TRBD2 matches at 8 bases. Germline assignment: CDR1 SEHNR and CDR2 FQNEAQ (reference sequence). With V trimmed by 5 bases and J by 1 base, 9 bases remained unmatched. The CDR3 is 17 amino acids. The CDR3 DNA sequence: TGTGCCAGCAGCCCCTATGCGGGGGGCAAGAACACCGGGGAGCTGTTTTTT. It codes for CASSPYAGGKNTGELFF.

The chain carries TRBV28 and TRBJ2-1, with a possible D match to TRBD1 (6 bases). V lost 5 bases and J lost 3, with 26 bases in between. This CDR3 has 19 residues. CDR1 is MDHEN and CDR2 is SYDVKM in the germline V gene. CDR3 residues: CASSLGHTMPGGDYNEQFF. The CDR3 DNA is TGTGCCAGCAGTCTCGGGCATACGATGCCTGGGGGCGACTACAATGAGCAGTTCTTC. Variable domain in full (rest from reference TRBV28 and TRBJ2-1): DVKVTQSSRYLVKRTGEKVFLECVQDMDHENMFWYRQDPGLGLRLIYFSYDVKMKEKGDIPEGYSVSREKKERFSLILESASTNQTSMYLCASSLGHTMPGGDYNEQFFGPGTRLTVL.

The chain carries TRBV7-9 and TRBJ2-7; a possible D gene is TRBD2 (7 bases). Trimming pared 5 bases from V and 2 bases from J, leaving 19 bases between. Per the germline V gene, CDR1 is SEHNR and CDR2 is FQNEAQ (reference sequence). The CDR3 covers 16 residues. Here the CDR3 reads CASSPGGGEDAYEQYF. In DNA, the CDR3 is TGTGCCAGCAGCCCCGGCGGGGGCGAGGATGCCTACGAGCAGTACTTC.

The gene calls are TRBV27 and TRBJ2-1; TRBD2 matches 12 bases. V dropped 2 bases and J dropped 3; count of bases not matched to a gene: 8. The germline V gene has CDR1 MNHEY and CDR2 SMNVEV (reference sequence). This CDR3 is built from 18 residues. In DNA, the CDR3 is TGTGCCAGCAGTTTAAGGCTAGCGGGGGGGCCGGTCTACAATGAGCAGTTCTTC. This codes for CASSLRLAGGPVYNEQFF.

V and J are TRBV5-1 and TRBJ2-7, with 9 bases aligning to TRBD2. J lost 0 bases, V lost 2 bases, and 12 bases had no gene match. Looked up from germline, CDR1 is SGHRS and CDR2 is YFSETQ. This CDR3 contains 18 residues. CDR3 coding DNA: TGCGCCAGCAGCTTAGTTCCTGCGGGAGGGCTAAGCTCCTACGAGCAGTACTTC. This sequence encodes CASSLVPAGGLSSYEQYF.

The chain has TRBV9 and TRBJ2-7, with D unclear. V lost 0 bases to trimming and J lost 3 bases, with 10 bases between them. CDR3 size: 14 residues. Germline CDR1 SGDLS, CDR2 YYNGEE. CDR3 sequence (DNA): TGTGCCAGCAGCGTAGCTATGGCAGACTACGAGCAGTACTTC. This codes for CASSVAMADYEQYF.

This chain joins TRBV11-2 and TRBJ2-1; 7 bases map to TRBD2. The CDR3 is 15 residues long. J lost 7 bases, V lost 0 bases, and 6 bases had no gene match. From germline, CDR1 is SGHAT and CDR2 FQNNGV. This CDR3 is CASSLEPKRGNEQFF. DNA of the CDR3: TGTGCCAGCAGCTTAGAGCCCAAGCGGGGTAATGAGCAGTTCTTC. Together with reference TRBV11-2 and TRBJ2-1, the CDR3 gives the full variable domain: EAGVAQSPRYKIIEKRQSVAFWCNPISGHATLYWYQQILGQGPKLLIQFQNNGVVDDSQLPKDRFSAERLKGVDSTLKIQPAKLEDSAVYLCASSLEPKRGNEQFFGPGTRLTVL.

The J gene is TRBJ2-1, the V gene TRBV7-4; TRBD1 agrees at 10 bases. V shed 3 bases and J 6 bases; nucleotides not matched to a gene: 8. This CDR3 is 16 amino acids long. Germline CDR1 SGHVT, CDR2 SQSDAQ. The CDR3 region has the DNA TGTGCCAGCAGCTTTAGGGACAGGGGTAAGGGCAATGAGCAGTTCTTC. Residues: CASSFRDRGKGNEQFF.

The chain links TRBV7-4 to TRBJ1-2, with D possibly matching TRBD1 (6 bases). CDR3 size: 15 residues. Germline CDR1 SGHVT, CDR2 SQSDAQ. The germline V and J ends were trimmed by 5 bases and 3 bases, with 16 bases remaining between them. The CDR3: CASSPAGRGDYGYTF. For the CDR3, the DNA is TGTGCCAGCAGCCCCGCGGGCAGGGGAGACTATGGCTACACCTTC. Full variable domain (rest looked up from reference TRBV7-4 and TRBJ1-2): GAGVSQSPRYKVAKRGRDVALRCDSISGHVTLYWYRQTLGQGSEVLTYSQSDAQRDKSGRPSGRFSAERPERSVSTLKIQRTEQGDSAVYLCASSPAGRGDYGYTFGSGTRLTVV.

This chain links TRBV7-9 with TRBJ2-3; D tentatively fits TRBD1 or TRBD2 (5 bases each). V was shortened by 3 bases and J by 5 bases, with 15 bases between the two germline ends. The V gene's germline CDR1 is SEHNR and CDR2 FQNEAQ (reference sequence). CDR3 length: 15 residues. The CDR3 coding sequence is TGTGCCAGCAGCTTGGCCCTAGAGAGGGGAGATACGCAGTATTTT. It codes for CASSLALERGDTQYF.

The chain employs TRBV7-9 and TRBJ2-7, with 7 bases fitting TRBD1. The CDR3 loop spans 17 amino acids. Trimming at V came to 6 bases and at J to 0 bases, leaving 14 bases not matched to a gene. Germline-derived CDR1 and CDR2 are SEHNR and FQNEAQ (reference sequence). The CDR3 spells CASRPIPGQLSSYEQYF. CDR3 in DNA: TGTGCCAGCAGACCCATTCCGGGACAGCTTTCCTCCTACGAGCAGTACTTC.

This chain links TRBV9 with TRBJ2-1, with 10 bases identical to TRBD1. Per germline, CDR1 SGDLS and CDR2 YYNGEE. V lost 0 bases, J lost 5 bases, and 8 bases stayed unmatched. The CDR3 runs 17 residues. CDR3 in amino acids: CASSVELGTGVNNEQFF. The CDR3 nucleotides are TGTGCCAGCAGCGTAGAGTTAGGGACAGGGGTTAACAATGAGCAGTTCTTC. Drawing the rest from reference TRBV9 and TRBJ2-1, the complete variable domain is DSGVTQTPKHLITATGQRVTLRCSPRSGDLSVYWYQQSLDQGLQFLIQYYNGEERAKGNILERFSAQQFPDLHSELNLSSLELGDSALYFCASSVELGTGVNNEQFFGPGTRLTVL.